What follows is one TCR beta chain and its context. The antigen it recognizes is unknown. No qualities accompany the bases; no much larger clone lies one base away. Looking up the germline V gene (reference sequence) yields CDR1 LNHDA and CDR2 SQIVND. Counted from cysteine to phenylalanine, this CDR3 has 14 amino acids. Only the CDR3 DNA stays, 42 bases, in frame from base 1. The germline V and J ends show losses of 7 bases and 4 bases respectively, and no gene match explains 6 bases of the junction. The data belong to a study of blood T cell repertoires in COVID-19 (dated by TCRdb to 2018 to 2021). Regarding the study in general: The collaborator samples originated in the United States, Italy and Spain and spanned the acute and convalescent phases of COVID-19. The prospective study material was composed of cDNA or gDNA derived from T cells, B-cell-depleted T cells, or PBMCs. Subjects who had been exposed to COVID-19, were actively infected with it, or had recovered from it provided the deeply sampled blood TCRbeta repertoires that made up the dataset. The repertoires were released in a freely available public database meant as a resource for research on the immune response to SARS-CoV-2. The samples were drawn from two sources: the first 160 participants of the ongoing ImmuneRACE study, and 1,254 subjects contributed by 6 global collaborators. The sample metadata nearly always contained a de-identified subject ID, COVID-19 status, age in years and sex. Where available, HLA class I and class II types were obtained from metadata supplied by the sample provider rather than from assay-based typing. Study-level results and caveats: Clinical and demographic metadata were provided uncurated, with the amount varying by source and participant.

A second Seattle source provided samples from volunteer blood donors who had recovered from COVID-19. Collaborating institutions collected whole blood in K2EDTA tubes following their own protocols. For TCRbeta analysis, collaborators shipped samples as frozen whole blood, isolated PBMCs, or DNA extracted from either of those sample types. TCRbeta CDR3 regions were amplified from genomic DNA using the immunoSEQ Assay, a bias-controlled multiplex PCR. As for the authors' bioinformatics: The number of nucleated cells in each sample was estimated by amplification of reference gene primers within the assay. Sequence reads were collapsed and filtered to measure the absolute abundance of every unique TCRbeta CDR3 rearrangement. For each sample, productive Simpson clonality was calculated as the square root of Simpson's diversity index across productive rearrangements. TCRdb carries this immuneACCESS record with in-frame sequences only. Its versions omit some clonotypes, under half of them owing to an unresolved V gene in the studies checked, with the rest unexplained. Clone size and the V and J calls come from that table; the DNA yielded D and trimming. For this sample there are a few hundred thousand clones; approximately 86% appear just once. The ten largest make up roughly 1.9% of the sample.

The TCR was taken from a woman in her twenties or thirties who had recovered from COVID-19. This chain joins TRBV19 to TRBJ1-5; TRBD1 agrees with 8 junctional bases. The sequenced sample was peripheral blood. The DNA reads TGTGCCAGTACCCAGGACAGGGATAATCAGCCCCAGCATTTT. Translated, this is CASTQDRDNQPQHF.